The 32 T cell receptor beta chains below all came from one sample that was sequenced in a study of cytomegalovirus exposure and HLA in healthy donors. A multiplex PCR was run with 60 Vbeta primers and 13 Jbeta primers. Assay used: immunoSEQ multiplex PCR; TCRdb lists only in-frame clones, some missing. The sample has about 90,000 clones, approximately 84% seen once. The material sequenced was PBMCs. The receptors were gathered from a man aged 18-30 years in good health and CMV-seronegative.

This chain links TRBV19 with TRBJ2-6, with 9 bases identical to TRBD1. The trim removed 1 base at V and 2 bases at J, leaving 3 bases unmatched. The germline CDR1 and CDR2 sequences are LNHDA and SQIVND (reference sequence). This CDR3 is built from 17 residues. Written as DNA, the CDR3 is TGTGCCAGTAGTATAGTGAGGGACAGGGCTGGGGCCAACGTCCTGACTTTC. This translates into CASSIVRDRAGANVLTF.

The genes are TRBV2 and TRBJ1-3; 8 nucleotides match TRBD1. Germline V CDR1 and CDR2: SNHLY, FYNNEI. This CDR3 comprises 14 residues. J gave up 4 bases and V 10 bases, and 9 bases lay outside the gene matches. The CDR3 region has the DNA TGTGCCATCAAAACAGGGGGGAGAGGAAACACCATATATTTT. It encodes CAIKTGGRGNTIYF.

The V and J genes are TRBV23-1 and TRBJ1-1; 8 bases are shared with TRBD1. TRBV23-1 is filed as an ORF, its function uncertain. The CDR3 loop spans 14 amino acids. V lost 5 bases, J lost 8 bases, and 10 bases stayed unmatched. CDR3 nucleotides: TGCGCCAGCAGTAAGACAGGGGAGGGGATGGAAGCTTTCTTT. It specifies CASSKTGEGMEAFF.

The chain has TRBV7-2 and TRBJ1-6, with 7 bases identical to TRBD1. Per germline, CDR1 SGHTA and CDR2 FQGNSA. After removal of 1 base from V and 9 bases from J, the junction contained 3 bases not matched to a gene. The CDR3 has 14 amino acids. This CDR3 is CASSLVGGGSPLHF. CDR3 in DNA: TGTGCCAGCAGCTTAGTAGGGGGCGGTTCACCCCTCCACTTT.

This chain uses TRBV19 with TRBJ2-7; D possibly corresponds to TRBD1 (5 bases). This CDR3 has 13 amino acids. Germline CDR1 LNHDA, CDR2 SQIVND (reference sequence). The V end lost 9 bases, the J end lost 2 bases, and 14 bases lay between the germline ends. CDR3 DNA: TGTGCCAGCGCCATGTCAGGGACCTACGAGCAGTACTTC. This encodes CASAMSGTYEQYF.

The rearrangement uses TRBV27 and TRBJ2-7, with D hard to call. The CDR3 contains 14 residues. V was shortened by 0 bases and J by 0 bases, with 6 bases between the two germline ends. Germline values: CDR1 MNHEY, CDR2 SMNVEV (reference sequence). The CDR3 here is CASSLSWSSYEQYF. The CDR3 DNA reads TGTGCCAGCAGTTTATCTTGGAGCTCCTACGAGCAGTACTTC.

The rearrangement joins TRBV7-9 to TRBJ1-2; D unclear. The CDR3 spans 12 residues. Trimming took 3 bases from V and 5 from J, leaving 7 bases between them. Germline loops: CDR1 SEHNR, CDR2 FQNEAQ (reference sequence). This chain's CDR3 is CASSFGAYGYTF. CDR3 sequence (DNA): TGTGCCAGCAGCTTCGGTGCGTATGGCTACACCTTC.

Of note for this clone: Sequence at one end of the junction differs from germline and may be a read error. The chain recombines TRBV2 with TRBJ1-2; D uncertain. Germline assignment: CDR1 SNHLY and CDR2 FYNNEI. This CDR3 has 14 amino acids. CDR3 sequence (DNA): TGTGCCAGCAGTGGGGCCCAGGATGCCGGACTATACTCATTC. Translated, it gives CASSGAQDAGLYSF.

V usage is TRBV6-1 and J usage is TRBJ1-5, with 7 bases matching TRBD1. The length of the CDR3 is 18 residues. The junction had 12 bases not matched to a gene; V was cut back by 4 bases and J by 0 bases. Germline CDR1 reads MNHNS; CDR2 reads SASEGT. The CDR3, as DNA: TGTGCCAGCAGTGGGTTTAAGACAGGGAGTTATAGCAATCAGCCCCAGCATTTT. As protein: CASSGFKTGSYSNQPQHF.

The chain carries TRBV10-3 and TRBJ2-5, with 10 bases lining up with TRBD2. The CDR3 loop spans 15 amino acids. Germline V gene data show CDR1 as ENHRY and CDR2 as SYGVKD. The trim removed 6 bases at V and 5 bases at J, leaving 9 bases unmatched. CDR3 sequence (DNA): TGTGCCATCAGACCGAGCGGGAGGGCCGGGGAGACCCAGTACTTC. This sequence encodes CAIRPSGRAGETQYF.

The V gene is TRBV18, the J gene TRBJ1-1, with D tentatively TRBD1 (6 bases). This CDR3 has 12 amino acids. V was shortened by 2 bases and J by 7 bases, with 8 bases between the two germline ends. CDR1 is KGHSH, CDR2 LQKENI, per germline. The CDR3 loop reads CASSPRQDEAFF. The DNA of the CDR3 is TGTGCCAGCTCACCAAGACAGGATGAAGCTTTCTTT.

This clone appeared once. The rearrangement uses TRBV27 and TRBJ1-2; possibly TRBD1 for D (6 bases). The CDR3 has 11 amino acids. Germline CDR1 is MNHEY and CDR2 is SMNVEV (reference sequence). V was pared by 6 bases and J by 4 bases, with 6 bases between. As DNA, the CDR3 is TGTGCCAGCAGGGACAGCTATGGCTACACCTTC. Its translation: CASRDSYGYTF.

The J gene is TRBJ2-1, the V gene TRBV11-2, with a tentative D call TRBD2 (5 bases). V lost 0 bases to trimming and J lost 10 bases, with 16 bases between them. CDR1 is SGHAT and CDR2 is FQNNGV in the germline V gene. The CDR3 spans 15 residues. The chain's CDR3 is CASSLEVWTGGEQFF. Written as DNA, the CDR3 is TGTGCCAGCAGCTTAGAGGTTTGGACTGGTGGGGAGCAGTTCTTC.

The CDR3 coding sequence is TGTGCCAGCAGTCCTACTAGTGGGGGGGGCTCCTCTGGGGCCAACGTCCTGACTTTC. Its protein product is CASSPTSGGGSSGANVLTF. The gene calls are TRBV2 and TRBJ2-6, with D perhaps matching TRBD2 (7 bases). Germline CDR1 SNHLY, CDR2 FYNNEI. This CDR3 has 19 residues. V lost 5 bases and J lost 0, with 20 bases in between.

Comment on this clone: Other nucleotide sequences in the sample specify the same CDR3. This sequence joins TRBV5-1 and TRBJ1-1, with 7 bases identical to TRBD1. Germline lookup yields CDR1 SGHRS and CDR2 YFSETQ. Trimming at V came to 4 bases and at J to 3 bases, leaving 3 bases not matched to a gene. CDR3 length: 13 residues. The DNA for the CDR3 is TGCGCCAGCAGCCGACAGGGCGACACTGAAGCTTTCTTT. Protein sequence: CASSRQGDTEAFF.

The V call is TRBV30, the J call TRBJ2-3, with TRBD2 identical over 8 bases. The CDR3 totals 15 residues. Germline V gene sequence: CDR1 GTSNPN, CDR2 SVGIG (reference sequence). J gave up 5 bases and V 1 base, and 8 bases lay outside the gene matches. CDR3 coding DNA: TGTGCCTGGAGTGCCCCCGCTAGCGGGCGAGATACGCAGTATTTT. It codes for CAWSAPASGRDTQYF.

This chain uses TRBV14 with TRBJ2-1; 9 bases are a match to TRBD2. The CDR3 has 16 residues. With V trimmed by 4 bases and J by 6 bases, 10 bases remained unmatched. The V gene's germline CDR1 is SGHDN and CDR2 FVKESK. The CDR3 reads CASSRTRLAEANEQFF. CDR3 sequence (DNA): TGTGCCAGCAGCCGGACTCGACTAGCGGAAGCCAATGAGCAGTTCTTC.

This clone was seen just once. The J gene is TRBJ2-2, the V gene TRBV6-1; D uncertain. This CDR3 has 14 residues. Germline values: CDR1 MNHNS, CDR2 SASEGT. Trimming removed 3 bases at V and 4 bases at J, with 9 bases between. In DNA, the CDR3 is TGTGCCAGCAGTGACCTACTTGGCACCGGGGAGCTGTTTTTT. It codes for CASSDLLGTGELFF.

V usage is TRBV5-4 and J usage is TRBJ2-5, with 8 bases matching TRBD2. The assigned J gene may be wrong: the sequence end matches TRBJ2-7 better. Germline loops: CDR1 SGHNT, CDR2 YYREEE (reference sequence). The CDR3 is 14 residues long. The CDR3 region has the DNA TGTGCCAGCAGCTTTGGCGGGAGGTCCTACGAGCAGTACTTC. Translating gives CASSFGGRSYEQYF.

The chain links TRBV6-5 to TRBJ1-5; D uncertain. CDR1 is MNHEY and CDR2 is SVGAGI in the germline V gene. CDR3 length: 14 residues. V lost 5 bases, J lost 0 bases, and 8 bases lay in between. CDR3 loop: CASSPGISNQPQHF. The CDR3 DNA reads TGTGCCAGCAGTCCGGGGATTAGCAATCAGCCCCAGCATTTT.

The chain uses TRBV20-1 and TRBJ2-1, with D perhaps TRBD1 (5 bases). V was cut by 3 bases and J by 13 bases, with 13 bases left in between. The CDR3 has 11 residues. From germline, CDR1 is DFQATT and CDR2 SNEGSKA (reference sequence). DNA of the CDR3: TGCAGTGCTAGTTTTCGGCAGGGTCAGTTCTTC. The encoded protein is CSASFRQGQFF.

The V call is TRBV6-5, the J call TRBJ2-1; 7 nucleotides line up with TRBD2. CDR3 length equals 14 residues. Germline V gene lookup returns CDR1 MNHEY and CDR2 SVGAGI. The V and J ends lost 2 bases and 5 bases, in that order; junction bases with no gene match: 3. CDR3 protein: CASSYPGGNNEQFF. The CDR3 DNA reads as TGTGCCAGCAGTTACCCCGGGGGGAACAATGAGCAGTTCTTC.

The J gene is TRBJ2-7, the V gene TRBV2; no clear D. The V gene's germline CDR1 is SNHLY and CDR2 FYNNEI. V lost 0 bases and J 3 bases, leaving 15 bases between the germline ends. CDR3 length: 16 amino acids. This CDR3 is CASSEAQQARFYEQYF. The CDR3 DNA is TGTGCCAGCAGTGAAGCGCAGCAGGCGAGATTCTACGAGCAGTACTTC.

V gene TRBV27 combines with J gene TRBJ1-2, with TRBD1 matching over 8 bases. V lost 5 bases, J lost 4 bases, and 9 bases stayed unmatched. The CDR3 is 15 amino acids. The germline V gene has CDR1 MNHEY and CDR2 SMNVEV (reference sequence). CDR3 in amino acids: CASSGDRGKGYGYTF. The DNA of the CDR3 is TGTGCCAGCAGTGGCGACAGGGGTAAGGGCTATGGCTACACCTTC.

The gene calls are TRBV7-9 and TRBJ2-7; no firm D call. Per germline, CDR1 SEHNR and CDR2 FQNEAQ (reference sequence). The CDR3 contains 13 residues. Trimming took off 3 bases at V and 2 bases at J, with 8 bases between the two ends. The CDR3 bases are TGTGCCAGCAGCTTGGGCAGGACCTACGAGCAGTACTTC. Protein product: CASSLGRTYEQYF.

This clone came up once. The chain uses TRBV9 and TRBJ2-4; 9 positions agree with TRBD2. V dropped 0 bases and J dropped 8; count of bases not matched to a gene: 12. The germline gives CDR1 SGDLS, CDR2 YYNGEE. This CDR3 comprises 17 residues. CDR3 protein: CASSVEDNLAGWDIQYF. CDR3 nucleotide sequence: TGTGCCAGCAGCGTAGAGGACAATCTAGCGGGATGGGACATTCAGTACTTC.

The chain carries TRBV9 and TRBJ1-5, with a tentative D call TRBD1 (6 bases). The ends were cut back, 0 bases at V and 6 bases at J, with 10 bases in the middle. Germline-derived CDR1 and CDR2 are SGDLS and YYNGEE. The CDR3 sequence is 14 residues long. In DNA, the CDR3 is TGTGCCAGCAGCGTAGATCACAGGGCTCAGCCCCAGCATTTT. This codes for CASSVDHRAQPQHF.

The chain joins TRBV5-1 to TRBJ1-4, with D perhaps TRBD1 (6 bases). The ends were cut back, 6 bases at V and 2 bases at J, with 14 bases in the middle. This CDR3 comprises 15 residues. Germline values: CDR1 SGHRS, CDR2 YFSETQ. CDR3 coding DNA: TGCGCCAGCATGCGTTCGGGACATACTAATGAAAAACTGTTTTTT. It yields the protein CASMRSGHTNEKLFF.

This chain links TRBV4-3 with TRBJ1-5; D might be TRBD1 (5 bases). Per the germline V gene, CDR1 is LGHNA and CDR2 is YSLEER. V lost 0 bases to trimming and J lost 7 bases, with 16 bases between them. The CDR3 has 16 residues. DNA of the CDR3: TGCGCCAGCAGCCAAGATCTATGGCAGGGCAGCCAGCCCCAGCATTTT. Its protein is CASSQDLWQGSQPQHF.

The chain combines TRBV10-2 with TRBJ2-3; D not resolved. Germline V gene lookup returns CDR1 WSHSY and CDR2 SAAADI. The V and J ends lost 7 bases and 1 base respectively, with 9 bases between them. This CDR3 comprises 13 residues. CDR3 loop: CASKDAGTDTQYF. In DNA form, the CDR3 reads TGCGCCAGCAAAGATGCGGGCACAGATACGCAGTATTTT.

The gene calls are TRBV10-2 and TRBJ1-1; no definite D call. CDR1 is WSHSY and CDR2 is SAAADI in the germline V gene. The CDR3 runs to 14 residues. V shed 6 bases and J shed 0 bases, with 11 bases lying between them. The CDR3 nucleotides read TGCGCCAGCAGAGCTATCACGATGAACACTGAAGCTTTCTTT. It codes for CASRAITMNTEAFF.

V and J are TRBV7-2 and TRBJ2-3, with 7 bases fitting TRBD2. The CDR3 is 14 residues long. Germline assignment: CDR1 SGHTA and CDR2 FQGNSA. V was pared by 5 bases and J by 2 bases, with 4 bases of the junction left unmatched. The CDR3 sequence is CASSRGLNTDTQYF. The CDR3 nucleotides read TGTGCCAGCAGCCGGGGACTAAACACAGATACGCAGTATTTT.